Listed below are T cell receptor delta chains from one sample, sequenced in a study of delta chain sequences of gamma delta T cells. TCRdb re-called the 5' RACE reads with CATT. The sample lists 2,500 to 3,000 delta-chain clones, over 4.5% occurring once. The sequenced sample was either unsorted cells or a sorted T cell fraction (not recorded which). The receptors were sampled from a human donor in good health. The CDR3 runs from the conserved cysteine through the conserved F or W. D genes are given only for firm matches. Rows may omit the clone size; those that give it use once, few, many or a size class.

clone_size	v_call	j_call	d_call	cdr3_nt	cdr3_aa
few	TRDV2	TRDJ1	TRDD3	TGTGCCTGTGACACACTGGGGATACTCGCCGATAAACTCATCTTT	CACDTLGILADKLIF
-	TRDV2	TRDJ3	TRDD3	TGTGCCTGTGACACCCTAGGGACTGGGGGATCCCGCTCCTTCACCCGACAGATGTTTTTC	CACDTLGTGGSRSFTRQMFF
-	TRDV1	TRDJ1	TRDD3	TGTGCTCTTGGGGAACTAGCTTCCGTACGCCGGGGGATACCCTACACCGATAAACTCATCTTT	CALGELASVRRGIPYTDKLIF
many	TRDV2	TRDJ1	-	TGTGCCTGTGACACCGTGGATAATCCCGATAAACTCATCTTT	CACDTVDNPDKLIF
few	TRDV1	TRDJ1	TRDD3	TGTGCTCTTGGGGAACCCCCAATGTTCCTACTGGGGGATACGCGCAAAGGCGATAAACTCATCTTT	CALGEPPMFLLGDTRKGDKLIF
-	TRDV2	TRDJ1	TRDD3	TGTGCCTGTGACACCGTCCCTACATCATCGAGACTGGGGGTACGGGCCCAGTACTGGGCTCCACGTGCCCATGAACTCATCTTT	CACDTVPTSSRLGVRAQYWAPRAHELIF
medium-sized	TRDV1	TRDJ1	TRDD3	TGTGCTCTTGGGGAACTAGTAACTGGGGGACCTCATAAACTCATCTTT	CALGELVTGGPHKLIF
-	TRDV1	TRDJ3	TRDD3	TGTGCTCTTGGGGAACGGGGATACGAACCGCACTGGGACACCCGACAGATGTTTTTC	CALGERGYEPHWDTRQMFF
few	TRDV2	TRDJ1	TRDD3	TGTGCCTGTGACACCTTGGGGGGACTGGGGGACCCCGGACCCGATAAACTCATCTTT	CACDTLGGLGDPGPDKLIF
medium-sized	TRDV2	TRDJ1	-	TGTGCCTGTGACACCGTAGGTCTCGGGGGCCCTATGCCCCGATACACCGATAAACTCATCTTT	CACDTVGLGGPMPRYTDKLIF
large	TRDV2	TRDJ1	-	TGTGCCTGTGACCCCTTGGGAGCTAACGATAAACTCATCTTT	CACDPLGANDKLIF
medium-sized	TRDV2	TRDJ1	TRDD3	TGTGCCTGTGACACCGTGGCGGGGGATACCGATAAACTCATCTTT	CACDTVAGDTDKLIF
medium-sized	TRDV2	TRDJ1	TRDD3	TGTGCCTGTGCTGAACTGGGGGATACGCGCCGCGCTAACACCGATAAACTCATCTTT	CACAELGDTRRANTDKLIF
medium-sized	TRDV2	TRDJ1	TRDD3	TGTGCCTGTGACGCGGTTACTGGGGGATTCCACAATACCGATAAACTCATCTTT	CACDAVTGGFHNTDKLIF
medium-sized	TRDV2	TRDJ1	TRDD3	TGTGCCTGTGACACCGTGACTGGGGGACCCAAACGATACACCGATAAACTCATCTTT	CACDTVTGGPKRYTDKLIF
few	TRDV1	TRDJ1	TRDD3	TGTGCTCTTGGGGCAGCCCTAGGGGATACCTCGTACACCGATAAACTCATCTTT	CALGAALGDTSYTDKLIF
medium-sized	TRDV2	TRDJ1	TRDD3	TGTGCCTGTGATCGACTGGGGGCTCCGTACACCGATAAACTCATCTTT	CACDRLGAPYTDKLIF
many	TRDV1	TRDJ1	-	TGTGCTCTTGGGACTACTTCCTATTCATACTGGGCTCCACGTGCCCATGAACTCATCTTT	CALGTTSYSYWAPRAHELIF
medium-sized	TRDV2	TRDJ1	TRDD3	TGTGCCTGTGACACCCTGGGGGGTATGTACACCGATAAACTCATCTTT	CACDTLGGMYTDKLIF
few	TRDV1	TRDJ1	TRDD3	TGTGCTCTTGGGGAACTAGGATTTCGGAGCTGGGGGATACCCCCCGGTGAGTACACCGATAAACTCATCTTT	CALGELGFRSWGIPPGEYTDKLIF
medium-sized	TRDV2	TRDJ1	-	TGTGCCTGTGACACCGGTTTCCTCCTCCCTACTGGGATAAACACCGATAAACTCATCTTT	CACDTGFLLPTGINTDKLIF
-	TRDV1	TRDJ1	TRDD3	TGTGCTCTTGGGACTACTTCCTATTCATACTGGGGGATAAGTAGTGCCGATAAACTCATCTTT	CALGTTSYSYWGISSADKLIF
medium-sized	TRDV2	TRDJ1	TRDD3	TGTGCCTGTGACACCATCCCTCTGGGGGGGTCACCCCCCGATAAACTCATCTTT	CACDTIPLGGSPPDKLIF
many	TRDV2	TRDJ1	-	TGTGCCTGTGACAGGATACAGGACACCGATAAACTCATCTTT	CACDRIQDTDKLIF
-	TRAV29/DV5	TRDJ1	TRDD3	TGTGCAGCAACCTCGAAGGGGGGGATAGGCCTCGGCGCCGATAAACTCATCTTT	CAATSKGGIGLGADKLIF
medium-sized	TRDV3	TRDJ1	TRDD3	TGTGCTCCACGTTCGGCGGGGATGGGGGATAAAGGTAAACTCATCTTT	CAPRSAGMGDKGKLIF
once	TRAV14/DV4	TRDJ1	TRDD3	TGTGCTCTGAGTGAGCCTGGCTTAACCCCACTCTACTGGGGGATACGCTGGAGTGGGGGCGATAAACTCATCTTT	CALSEPGLTPLYWGIRWSGGDKLIF
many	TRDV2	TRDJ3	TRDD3	TGTGCCTGTGACACCGTGGGGGGATACGTACCCACCTGGGACACCCGACAGATGTTTTTC	CACDTVGGYVPTWDTRQMFF
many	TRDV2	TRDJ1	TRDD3	TGTGCCTGTGACACCCTCCTTACTGGGGGATATCGCACCGATAAACTCATCTTT	CACDTLLTGGYRTDKLIF
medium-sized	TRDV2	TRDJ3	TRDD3	TGTGCCTGTGACACTCCGCCTTGGGGGACCGCGAGCTCCTGGGACACCCGACAGATGTTTTTC	CACDTPPWGTASSWDTRQMFF
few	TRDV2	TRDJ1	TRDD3	TGTGCCTGTGAGCCTCTGGGGGAGTCGTACACCGATAAACTCATCTTT	CACEPLGESYTDKLIF
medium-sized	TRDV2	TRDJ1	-	TGTGCCTGTGACACTCTGGGCGAAGACGTCACCGATAAACTCATCTTT	CACDTLGEDVTDKLIF
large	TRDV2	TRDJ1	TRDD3	TGTGCCTGTGACCAACCTTCCGTCTGGGGGATACCCCCCGGTGAGTACACCGATAAACTCATCTTT	CACDQPSVWGIPPGEYTDKLIF
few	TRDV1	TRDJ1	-	TGTGCTCTTGGGACTACTTCCTATTCATACTGGGGGCTACTCAAGGTACTGGGGATCACCGATAAACTCATCTTT	CALGTTSYSYWGLLKVLGITDKLIF
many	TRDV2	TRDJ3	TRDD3	TGTGCCTGTGACACCGTCTCCCGTACTGGGGACCCAGGATCCTGGGACACCCGACAGATGTTTTTC	CACDTVSRTGDPGSWDTRQMFF
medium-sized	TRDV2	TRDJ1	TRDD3	TGTGCCTGTGACCTACTGGGGACCCACACCGATAAACTCATCTTT	CACDLLGTHTDKLIF